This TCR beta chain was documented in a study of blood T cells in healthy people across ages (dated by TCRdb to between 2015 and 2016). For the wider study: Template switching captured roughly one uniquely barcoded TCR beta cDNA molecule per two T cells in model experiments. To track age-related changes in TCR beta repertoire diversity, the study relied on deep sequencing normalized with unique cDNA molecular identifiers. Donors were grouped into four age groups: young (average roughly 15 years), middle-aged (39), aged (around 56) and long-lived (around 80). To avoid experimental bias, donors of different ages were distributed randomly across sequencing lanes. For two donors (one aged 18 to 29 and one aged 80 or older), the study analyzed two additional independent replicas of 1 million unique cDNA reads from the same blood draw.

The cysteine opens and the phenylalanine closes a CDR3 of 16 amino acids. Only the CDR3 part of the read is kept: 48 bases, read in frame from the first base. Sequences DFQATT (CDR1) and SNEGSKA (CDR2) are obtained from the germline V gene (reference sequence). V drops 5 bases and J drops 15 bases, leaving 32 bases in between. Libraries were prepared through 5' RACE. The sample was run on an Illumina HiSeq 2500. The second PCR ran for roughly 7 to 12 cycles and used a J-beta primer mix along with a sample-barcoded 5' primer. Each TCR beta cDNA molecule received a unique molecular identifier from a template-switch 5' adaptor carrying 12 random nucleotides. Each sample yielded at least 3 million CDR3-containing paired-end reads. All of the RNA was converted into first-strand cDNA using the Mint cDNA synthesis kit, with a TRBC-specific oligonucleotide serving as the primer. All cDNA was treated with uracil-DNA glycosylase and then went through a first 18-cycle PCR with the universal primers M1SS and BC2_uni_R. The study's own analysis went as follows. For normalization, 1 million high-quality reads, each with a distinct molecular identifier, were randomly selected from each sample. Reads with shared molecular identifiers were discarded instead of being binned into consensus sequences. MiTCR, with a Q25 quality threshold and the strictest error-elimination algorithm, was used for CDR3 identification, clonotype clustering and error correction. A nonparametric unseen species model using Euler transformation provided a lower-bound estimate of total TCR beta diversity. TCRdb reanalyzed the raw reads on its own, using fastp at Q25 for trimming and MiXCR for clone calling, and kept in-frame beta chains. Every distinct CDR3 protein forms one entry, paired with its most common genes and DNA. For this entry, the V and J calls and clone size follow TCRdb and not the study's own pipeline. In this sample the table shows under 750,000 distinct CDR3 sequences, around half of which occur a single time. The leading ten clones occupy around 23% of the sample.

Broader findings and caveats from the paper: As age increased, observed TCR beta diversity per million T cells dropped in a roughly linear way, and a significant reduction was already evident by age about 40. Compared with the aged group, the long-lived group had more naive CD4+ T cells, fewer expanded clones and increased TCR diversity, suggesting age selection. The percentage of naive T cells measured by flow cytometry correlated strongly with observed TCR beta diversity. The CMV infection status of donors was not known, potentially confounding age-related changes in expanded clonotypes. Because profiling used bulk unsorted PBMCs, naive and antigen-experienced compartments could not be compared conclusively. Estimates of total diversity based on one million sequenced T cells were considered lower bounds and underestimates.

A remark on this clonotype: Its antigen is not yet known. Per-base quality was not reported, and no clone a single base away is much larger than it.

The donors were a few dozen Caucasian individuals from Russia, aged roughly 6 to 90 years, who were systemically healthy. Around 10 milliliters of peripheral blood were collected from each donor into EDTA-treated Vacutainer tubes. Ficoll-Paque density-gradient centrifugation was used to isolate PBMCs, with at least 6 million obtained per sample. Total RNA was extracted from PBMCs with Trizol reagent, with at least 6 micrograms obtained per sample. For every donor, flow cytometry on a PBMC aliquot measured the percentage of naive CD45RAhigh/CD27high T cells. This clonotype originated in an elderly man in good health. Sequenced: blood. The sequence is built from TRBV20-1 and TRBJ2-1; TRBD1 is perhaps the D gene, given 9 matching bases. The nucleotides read TGCAGTGCTCCCTCCGCAGGGACAGGGATGGCGGGGGGCACGTTCTTC. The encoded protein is CSAPSAGTGMAGGTFF.